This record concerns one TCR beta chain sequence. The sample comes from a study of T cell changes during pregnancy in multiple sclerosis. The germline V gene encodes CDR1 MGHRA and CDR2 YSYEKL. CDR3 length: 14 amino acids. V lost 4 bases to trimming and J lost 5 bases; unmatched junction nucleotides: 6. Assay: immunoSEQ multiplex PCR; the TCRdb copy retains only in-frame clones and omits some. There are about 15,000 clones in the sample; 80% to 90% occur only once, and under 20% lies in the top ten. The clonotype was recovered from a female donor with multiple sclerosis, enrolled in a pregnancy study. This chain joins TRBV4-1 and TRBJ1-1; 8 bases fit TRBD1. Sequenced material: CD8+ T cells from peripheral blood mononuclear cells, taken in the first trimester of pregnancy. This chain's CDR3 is CASSRVGQVTEAFF. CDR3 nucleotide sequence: TGCGCCAGCAGCCGAGTGGGACAGGTGACTGAAGCTTTCTTT.